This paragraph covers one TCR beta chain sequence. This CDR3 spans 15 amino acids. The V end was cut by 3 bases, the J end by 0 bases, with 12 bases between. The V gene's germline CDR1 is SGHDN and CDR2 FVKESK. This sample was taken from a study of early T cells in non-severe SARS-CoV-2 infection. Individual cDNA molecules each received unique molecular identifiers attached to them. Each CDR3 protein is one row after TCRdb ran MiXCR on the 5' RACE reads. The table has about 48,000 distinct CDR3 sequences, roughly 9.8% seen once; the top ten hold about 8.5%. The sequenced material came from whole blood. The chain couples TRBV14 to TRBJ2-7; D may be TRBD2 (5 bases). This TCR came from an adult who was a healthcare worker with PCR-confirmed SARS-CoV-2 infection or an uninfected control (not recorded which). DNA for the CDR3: TGTGCCAGCAGCCAGCGCGGGCATCCCTCCTACGAGCAGTACTTC. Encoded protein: CASSQRGHPSYEQYF.